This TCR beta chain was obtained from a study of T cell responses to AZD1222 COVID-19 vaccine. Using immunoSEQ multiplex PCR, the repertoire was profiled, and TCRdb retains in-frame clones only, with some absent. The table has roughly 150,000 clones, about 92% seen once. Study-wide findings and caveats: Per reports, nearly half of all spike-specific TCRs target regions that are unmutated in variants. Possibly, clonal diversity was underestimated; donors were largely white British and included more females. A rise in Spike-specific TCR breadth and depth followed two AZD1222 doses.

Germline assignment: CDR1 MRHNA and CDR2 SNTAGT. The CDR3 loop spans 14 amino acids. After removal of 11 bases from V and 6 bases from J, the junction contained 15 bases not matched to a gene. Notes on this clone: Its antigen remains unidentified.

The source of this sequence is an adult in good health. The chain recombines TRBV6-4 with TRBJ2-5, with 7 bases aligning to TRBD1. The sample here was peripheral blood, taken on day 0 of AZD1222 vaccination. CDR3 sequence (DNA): TGTGCCTACGGGTCGGACAGGAGTTTTCAGACCCAGTACTTC. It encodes CAYGSDRSFQTQYF.